This T cell receptor beta chain derives from a study of blood T cell repertoires in COVID-19. This study enrolled people aged 18 to 89 from about 26 US geographic areas. Participants were placed into cohorts based on the clinical history they reported. As handled by the study authors: Amplification of reference gene primers was used by the study to estimate nucleated cell counts. Libraries were prepared by immunoSEQ multiplex PCR; TCRdb keeps only in-frame clonotypes and omits some of them. Clone size and V and J calls were adopted from that table, with D and trimming inferred from the DNA. The data hold about 300,000 clones, with roughly 89% observed a single time. This CDR3 is 15 amino acids long. Germline loops: CDR1 SGHRS, CDR2 YFSETQ. The V gene lost 0 bases and the J gene lost 3 bases, with 7 bases spanning the gap. Worth noting for this clone: This sample includes further DNA sequences coding for the same CDR3.

The V call is TRBV5-1, the J call TRBJ1-6; D might be TRBD1 (6 bases). The sequence was obtained from a woman aged 18-29 years with acute COVID-19. The sequenced sample was PBMCs or T cells enriched from blood (not recorded which). The CDR3: CASSLGRGYNSPLHF. CDR3 nucleotides: TGCGCCAGCAGCTTGGGCAGGGGCTATAATTCACCCCTCCACTTT.